Listed here are 30 T cell receptor beta chains from one sample, sequenced in a study of regulatory T cells in long-lasting Graves disease. According to the study, TCR beta libraries were built with iRepertoire HTBI primers and CDR3-region Arm-PCR. In TCRdb, the multiplex PCR reads were re-called with MiXCR into one record per CDR3 protein. Seen here are 650,000 to 850,000 distinct CDR3 sequences, about 32% observed once, and the top ten hold 40% to 50%. This sample's time point: persistent/refractory GD, antithyroid drugs over 5 years with positive TRAb. Extracted RNA from PBMCs served as the source of the TCR library. Here the sequenced sample was peripheral blood mononuclear cells (PBMCs), taken when the disease was refractory, from a patient treated with antithyroid drugs. The receptor source for this set is a female donor with Graves disease.

The V and J genes are TRBV5-1 and TRBJ2-2; 7 nucleotides align to TRBD1. From germline, CDR1 is SGHRS and CDR2 YFSETQ. Unmatched junction bases numbered 12, after V lost 4 bases and J lost 6 bases. The CDR3 has 16 residues. This CDR3 reads CASSIRQGSGSGELFF. DNA for the CDR3: TGCGCCAGCAGCATACGACAGGGTTCCGGTTCCGGGGAGCTGTTTTTT.

This clonotype came up many times. The chain joins TRBV6-1 to TRBJ1-2; D is perhaps TRBD1 (5 bases). Germline V CDR1 and CDR2: MNHNS, SASEGT. V was cut by 5 bases and J by 2 bases, with 9 bases left in between. CDR3 length: 13 residues. The CDR3 is CASSQGPNYGYTF. Written as DNA, the CDR3 is TGTGCCAGCAGTCAGGGACCGAACTATGGCTACACCTTC.

J is TRBJ2-5 and V is TRBV4-1; D call uncertain. V lost 1 base and J lost 4, with 22 bases in between. CDR1 and CDR2 from the germline V gene are MGHRA and YSYEKL. The CDR3 consists of 18 residues. DNA for the CDR3: TGCGCCAGCAGCCAAGTGTCGGTGTCGGCCCTCGCCATAGAGACCCAGTACTTC. Translating gives CASSQVSVSALAIETQYF.

The sample holds a few counts of this clonotype. The chain couples TRBV5-8 to TRBJ1-5; D gene ambiguous. CDR1 is SGHTS, CDR2 YDEGEE, per germline. V gave up 1 base and J gave up 4 bases, with 9 bases separating them. CDR3 size: 14 residues. This CDR3 reads CASSLLVQNQPQHF. CDR3 DNA: TGTGCCAGCAGCTTGCTTGTACAAAATCAGCCCCAGCATTTT.

This clonotype has a handful of counts. The CDR3 sequence is CASSLGDRGWPNYGYTF. The CDR3 DNA is TGTGCCAGCAGCTTGGGGGACAGGGGGTGGCCTAACTATGGCTACACCTTC. The chain uses TRBV7-2 and TRBJ1-2, with 11 bases fitting TRBD1. CDR1 is SGHTA and CDR2 is FQGNSA in the germline V gene. This CDR3 is built from 17 residues. The trim removed 3 bases at V and 0 bases at J, leaving 6 bases unmatched.

The chain joins TRBV7-9 to TRBJ1-1; D uncertain. V was shortened by 1 base and J by 1 base, with 7 bases between the two germline ends. CDR1 and CDR2 from the germline V gene are SEHNR and FQNEAQ (reference sequence). This CDR3 is 14 amino acids long. The DNA for the CDR3 is TGTGCCAGCAGCTTAGACCATTCGAACACTGAAGCTTTCTTT. This encodes CASSLDHSNTEAFF.

The V gene is TRBV9, the J gene TRBJ1-1; D not certain. Per the germline V gene, CDR1 is SGDLS and CDR2 is YYNGEE. The CDR3 is made up of 15 amino acids. Deletions cut 4 bases from V and 0 bases from J, with 13 bases between. The CDR3, as DNA: TGTGCCAGCAGCCCGCCCAGCATATTGAACACTGAAGCTTTCTTT. Residues: CASSPPSILNTEAFF. Together with reference TRBV9 and TRBJ1-1, the CDR3 gives the full variable domain: DSGVTQTPKHLITATGQRVTLRCSPRSGDLSVYWYQQSLDQGLQFLIQYYNGEERAKGNILERFSAQQFPDLHSELNLSSLELGDSALYFCASSPPSILNTEAFFGQGTRLTVV.

The sample holds many counts of this clonotype. The chain has TRBV25-1 and TRBJ1-5; tentatively, D is TRBD1 (6 bases). Germline V gene lookup returns CDR1 MGHDK and CDR2 SYGVNS. Trimming shortened V by 6 bases and J by 1 base, and 10 bases separated the two germline ends. CDR3 length: 14 amino acids. The chain's CDR3 is CASSETGSNQPQHF. CDR3 DNA sequence: TGTGCCAGCAGCGAGACAGGAAGCAATCAGCCCCAGCATTTT.

This clonotype was picked up a small number of times. V is TRBV6-1 and J is TRBJ1-1; D might be TRBD1 (5 bases). The V gene lost 6 bases and the J gene lost 1 base, with 15 bases spanning the gap. The germline CDR1 and CDR2 sequences are MNHNS and SASEGT. The CDR3 sequence is 15 residues long. CDR3 DNA: TGTGCCAGCAGGATCCGCCTTGGGGGGAACACTGAAGCTTTCTTT. Residues: CASRIRLGGNTEAFF.

This clonotype was observed a few times. The rearrangement links TRBV15 to TRBJ1-5, with D possibly being TRBD1 (5 bases). Trimming took off 1 base at V and 4 bases at J, with 11 bases between the two ends. From germline, CDR1 is LNHNV and CDR2 YYDKDF (reference sequence). The CDR3 spans 15 residues. The CDR3 loop is CATSRVRTLNQPQHF. The CDR3 region has the DNA TGTGCCACCAGCAGAGTAAGGACACTTAATCAGCCCCAGCATTTT.

This clonotype came up many times. The J gene is TRBJ1-6, the V gene TRBV6-1; no reliable D call. Per germline, CDR1 MNHNS and CDR2 SASEGT. CDR3 length equals 11 residues. V was shortened by 5 bases and J by 9 bases, with 5 bases between the two germline ends. The CDR3 region has the DNA TGTGCCAGCAGTATTGCTTCACCCCTCCACTTT. This sequence encodes CASSIASPLHF.

The chain has TRBV19 and TRBJ1-1; unclear D gene. V shed 6 bases and J shed 4 bases, with 18 bases lying between them. Germline V gives CDR1 LNHDA, CDR2 SQIVND (reference sequence). This CDR3 contains 15 residues. The CDR3 region is CASSPGVGWFTEAFF. The CDR3 DNA follows: TGTGCCAGTAGCCCGGGCGTAGGCTGGTTCACTGAAGCTTTCTTT.

The genes are TRBV15 and TRBJ2-7; 7 bases map to TRBD1. The CDR3 covers 15 residues. Germline V gene data show CDR1 as LNHNV and CDR2 as YYDKDF (reference sequence). Trimming removed 5 bases from V and 0 bases from J; junction bases left unmatched: 7. The DNA of the CDR3 is TGTGCCACCAGCGGTTCGGACAGGCCCTCCTACGAGCAGTACTTC. It codes for CATSGSDRPSYEQYF.

This clonotype was observed a handful of times. The chain uses TRBV27 and TRBJ2-4; 12 bases map to TRBD2. Per the germline V gene, CDR1 is MNHEY and CDR2 is SMNVEV (reference sequence). This CDR3 is built from 17 residues. V lost 2 bases to trimming and J lost 8 bases; unmatched junction nucleotides: 10. The CDR3 is CASSLRLAGGGLDIQYF. In DNA form, the CDR3 reads TGTGCCAGCAGTTTAAGGCTAGCGGGAGGGGGTTTAGACATTCAGTACTTC.

The chain employs TRBV6-2 or TRBV6-3 and TRBJ1-2, with TRBD1 matching 7 bases. Germline CDR1 reads MNHEY; CDR2 reads SVGEGT. The CDR3 is 16 residues long. V shed 0 bases and J 0 bases; nucleotides not matched to a gene: 4. The DNA of the CDR3 is TGTGCCAGCAGTTACTCAGCCGACAGGGCTAACTATGGCTACACCTTC. It yields the protein CASSYSADRANYGYTF.

The rearrangement links TRBV6-1 to TRBJ1-2, with D possibly being TRBD1 (6 bases). The V gene lost 5 bases and the J gene lost 4 bases, with 11 bases spanning the gap. This CDR3 comprises 13 residues. The V gene's germline CDR1 is MNHNS and CDR2 SASEGT. Here the CDR3 reads CASSRDTGYGYTF. The CDR3, as DNA: TGTGCCAGCAGTCGGGACACGGGCTATGGCTACACCTTC.

In DNA form, the CDR3 reads TGTGCCAGCAGCTTAGGCGGGTCAGGGCGCGGGCTAGCGGGCTCCTACGAGCAGTACTTC. It yields the protein CASSLGGSGRGLAGSYEQYF. The chain combines TRBV7-2 with TRBJ2-7; 8 positions match TRBD2. From germline, CDR1 is SGHTA and CDR2 FQGNSA. Trimming took 1 base from V and 0 from J; bases not matched to a gene: 17. The CDR3 consists of 20 residues.

There are a few counts of this clonotype. The chain employs TRBV30 and TRBJ1-4, with a tentative D call TRBD1 (6 bases). Trimming stripped 0 bases from V and 5 bases from J, with 10 bases between. In germline, CDR1 is GTSNPN, CDR2 SVGIG (reference sequence). This CDR3 is 14 amino acids long. The CDR3 DNA sequence: TGTGCCTGGAGTGTACGAGGGACAAATGAAAAACTGTTTTTT. Its protein is CAWSVRGTNEKLFF.

This chain connects TRBV11-1 to TRBJ2-7, with a weak D call TRBD1 (7 bases). V shed 5 bases and J shed 6 bases, with 23 bases lying between them. The CDR3 contains 16 residues. Germline lookup yields CDR1 SGHAT and CDR2 FQDESV (reference sequence). CDR3 DNA: TGTGCCAGCAGCCCCCGCGGATCAGGGGGGAGGACCGAGCAGTACTTC. Amino acid sequence: CASSPRGSGGRTEQYF. The full variable domain, rest sourced from reference TRBV11-1 and TRBJ2-7, is EAEVAQSPRYKITEKSQAVAFWCDPISGHATLYWYRQILGQGPELLVQFQDESVVDDSQLPKDRFSAERLKGVDSTLKIQPAELGDSAMYLCASSPRGSGGRTEQYFGPGTRLTVT.

This chain connects TRBV5-1 to TRBJ1-3; 9 bases line up with TRBD1. The CDR3 loop spans 16 amino acids. The V segment lost 3 bases and the J segment 0 bases; nucleotides outside the gene matches: 4. Germline V gene sequence: CDR1 SGHRS, CDR2 YFSETQ. The CDR3 DNA sequence: TGCGCCAGCAGCTCGACAGGGGGTCTCTCTGGAAACACCATATATTTT. It is translated as CASSSTGGLSGNTIYF.

This clonotype was seen only a few times. The chain is built from TRBV20-1 and TRBJ2-3, with no clear D. The CDR3 runs to 16 residues. Trimming took off 1 base at V and 0 bases at J, with 14 bases between the two ends. Germline-derived CDR1 and CDR2 are DFQATT and SNEGSKA (reference sequence). The CDR3 DNA reads as TGCAGTGCTAGAGCCCTTCGACGGTTTAGCACAGATACGCAGTATTTT. Translating gives CSARALRRFSTDTQYF.

This clonotype was picked up a small number of times. CDR3 region: CASSLGQGAQAEAFF. The CDR3 DNA follows: TGTGCCAGCAGCTTGGGACAGGGGGCGCAGGCTGAAGCTTTCTTT. This chain connects TRBV11-2 to TRBJ1-1; 12 bases fit TRBD1. The CDR3 extends over 15 amino acids. Germline CDR1 and CDR2: SGHAT and FQNNGV. The J segment lost 6 bases and the V segment lost 3 bases, leaving 5 bases of the junction unmatched. The full variable domain, in which reference TRBV11-2 and TRBJ1-1 provide the parts outside the CDR3, is EAGVAQSPRYKIIEKRQSVAFWCNPISGHATLYWYQQILGQGPKLLIQFQNNGVVDDSQLPKDRFSAERLKGVDSTLKIQPAKLEDSAVYLCASSLGQGAQAEAFFGQGTRLTVV.

This clonotype was seen only a few times. The rearrangement links TRBV7-9 to TRBJ1-4; D ambiguous. This CDR3 spans 15 amino acids. Per the germline V gene, CDR1 is SEHNR and CDR2 is FQNEAQ (reference sequence). The ends were cut back, 1 base at V and 3 bases at J, with 9 bases in the middle. The CDR3 DNA reads as TGTGCCAGCAGCTTAGGTGCCGAGGCTAATGAAAAACTGTTTTTT. This gives the protein CASSLGAEANEKLFF.

The chain combines TRBV20-1 with TRBJ1-5; TRBD1 is a possible D gene (5 bases). CDR3 size: 13 residues. Germline CDR1 DFQATT, CDR2 SNEGSKA (reference sequence). The V end was cut by 6 bases, the J end by 7 bases, with 16 bases between. The CDR3 bases are TGCAGTGCCCGGGTGGGGGTGAAACAGCCCCAGCATTTT. Protein product: CSARVGVKQPQHF.

At least ten counts were recorded for this clonotype. The genes are TRBV2 and TRBJ1-2; D uncertain. CDR1 is SNHLY, CDR2 FYNNEI, per germline. V lost 6 bases and J lost 2, with 7 bases in between. The CDR3 sequence is 12 residues long. The CDR3 nucleotides read TGTGCCAGCAGGGCTGACAACTATGGCTACACCTTC. Protein sequence: CASRADNYGYTF.

V is TRBV10-1 and J is TRBJ2-5; D remains unclear. V lost 4 bases to trimming and J lost 4 bases, with 13 bases between them. The length of the CDR3 is 14 residues. Germline CDR1 reads WNHNN; CDR2 reads SYGVQD (reference sequence). The CDR3 bases are TGCGCCAGCAGTGGTGGGCAGCCTCCAGAGACCCAGTACTTC. This translates into CASSGGQPPETQYF.

The chain recombines TRBV19 with TRBJ1-5, with 8 nucleotides matching TRBD1. The J segment lost 0 bases and the V segment lost 9 bases, leaving 4 bases of the junction unmatched. Germline V gives CDR1 LNHDA, CDR2 SQIVND (reference sequence). The CDR3 has 14 residues. Here the CDR3 reads CASLQGDSNQPQHF. DNA of the CDR3: TGTGCCAGCCTACAGGGGGATAGCAATCAGCCCCAGCATTTT.

This clonotype was seen a few times. CDR3 amino acids: CASSLGGPGRDEQYF. CDR3 nucleotides: TGTGCCAGCAGCTTAGGGGGCCCGGGTCGAGACGAGCAGTACTTC. The V and J genes are TRBV11-2 and TRBJ2-7; D possibly corresponds to TRBD1 (5 bases). With 1 base removed from V and 5 bases from J, the gap between germline ends came to 15 bases. Germline values: CDR1 SGHAT, CDR2 FQNNGV. The CDR3 contains 15 residues. The variable domain in full, with the rest retrieved from reference TRBV11-2 and TRBJ2-7, is EAGVAQSPRYKIIEKRQSVAFWCNPISGHATLYWYQQILGQGPKLLIQFQNNGVVDDSQLPKDRFSAERLKGVDSTLKIQPAKLEDSAVYLCASSLGGPGRDEQYFGPGTRLTVT.

The chain couples TRBV20-1 to TRBJ2-1; 7 bases agree with TRBD2. This CDR3 has 14 amino acids. Unmatched junction bases numbered 8, after V lost 2 bases and J lost 7 bases. CDR1 is DFQATT, CDR2 SNEGSKA, per germline (reference sequence). The CDR3 DNA reads as TGCAGTGCTAGACCACGGACTAGGTATAATGAGCAGTTCTTC. Encoded protein: CSARPRTRYNEQFF.

This clonotype was picked up many times. In DNA form, the CDR3 reads TGTGCCAGCAGGAACGTACTAAAGACCTACTACGAGCAGTACTTC. Residues: CASRNVLKTYYEQYF. The rearrangement uses TRBV12-3 or TRBV12-4 and TRBJ2-7; D gene unclear. The CDR3 runs to 15 residues. The V end lost 6 bases, the J end lost 3 bases, and 18 bases lay between the germline ends.